A selection of T cell receptor beta chains follows, all from one sample in a study of cytomegalovirus exposure and HLA in healthy donors. Profiled with immunoSEQ multiplex PCR; TCRdb holds only in-frame clones, not every one. In the table there are more than 90,000 clones, under 85% of which are singletons. The specimen sequenced was PBMCs. The receptors were gathered from a woman in her forties in good health and CMV-seropositive. CDR3s include the opening cysteine and the closing phenylalanine or tryptophan. Fields, in order: V gene, D gene, J gene, clone size, CDR3 protein, CDR3 DNA. D genes are given only for firm matches. Clone size, where shown, is once, few, many, or a class for clones that have expanded.

TRBV6-5	NA	TRBJ2-6	NA	CASSRGVTGANVLTF	TGTGCCAGCAGTCGAGGCGTTACTGGGGCCAACGTCCTGACTTTC
TRBV28	TRBD1	TRBJ1-2	NA	CASSIGGYYGYTF	TGTGCCAGCAGTATAGGGGGCTACTATGGCTACACCTTC
TRBV5-1	NA	TRBJ2-5	once	CASSLGQGSAVKETQYF	TGCGCCAGCAGCTTGGGGCAGGGTTCTGCGGTAAAAGAGACCCAGTACTTC
TRBV11-2	NA	TRBJ1-1	NA	CASSFSQNTEAFF	TGTGCCAGCAGCTTTTCCCAGAACACTGAAGCTTTCTTT
TRBV2	TRBD2	TRBJ2-5	NA	CASRGGTTKETQYF	TGTGCCAGCAGGGGGGGGACTACTAAAGAGACCCAGTACTTC
TRBV7-9	NA	TRBJ1-4	NA	CSSSLQGEKLFF	TGTTCCAGCAGCTTACAGGGAGAAAAACTGTTTTTT
TRBV10-3	TRBD2	TRBJ2-1	few	CAISSGSRSYNEQFF	TGTGCCATCAGTAGCGGGAGTAGATCCTACAATGAGCAGTTCTTC
TRBV6-5	NA	TRBJ2-1	NA	CASRDGGLNEQFF	TGTGCCAGCAGGGACGGGGGACTCAATGAGCAGTTCTTC
TRBV7-9	TRBD1	TRBJ1-4	NA	CASSLGGQSGEKLFF	TGTGCCAGCAGCTTAGGGGGACAGAGTGGTGAAAAACTGTTTTTT
TRBV15	NA	TRBJ1-1	NA	CATSRTPNTEAFF	TGTGCCACCAGCAGAACACCGAACACTGAAGCTTTCTTT
TRBV5-1	TRBD2	TRBJ2-7	NA	CASRPSGSYSYEQYF	TGCGCCAGCAGGCCGAGCGGGAGCTACTCCTACGAGCAGTACTTC
TRBV28	NA	TRBJ2-1	NA	CASSSSSVSYNEQFF	TGTGCCAGCAGTTCCTCGTCCGTTTCCTACAATGAGCAGTTCTTC
TRBV4-2	TRBD2	TRBJ2-7	NA	CASSQGRASGTHEQYF	TGTGCCAGCAGCCAAGGGCGGGCTAGCGGGACCCACGAGCAGTACTTC
TRBV4-1	TRBD1	TRBJ2-3	NA	CASSRQGQGIFTDTQYF	TGCGCCAGCAGCCGCCAGGGACAGGGGATTTTCACAGATACGCAGTATTTT
TRBV6-6	TRBD2	TRBJ2-7	NA	CASSHSGTSGSYEQYF	TGTGCCAGCAGTCACTCCGGGACTAGCGGGAGTTACGAGCAGTACTTC
TRBV2	TRBD1	TRBJ2-7	NA	CASRPETGPSSYEQYF	TGTGCCAGCAGGCCAGAGACAGGGCCAAGCTCCTACGAGCAGTACTTC
TRBV19	NA	TRBJ1-2	NA	CASSTPEGSYGYTF	TGTGCCAGTAGTACCCCGGAGGGAAGTTATGGCTACACCTTC
TRBV7-3	NA	TRBJ2-1	few	CASSPTGGLEQFF	TGTGCCAGCAGCCCGACGGGCGGGCTTGAGCAGTTCTTC
TRBV15	NA	TRBJ2-7	NA	CATSRDQGSPYEQYF	TGTGCCACCAGCAGAGACCAGGGGTCACCCTACGAGCAGTACTTC
TRBV7-8	TRBD1	TRBJ1-2	NA	CASAKKGDRLTGGYTF	TGTGCCAGCGCGAAGAAGGGGGACAGGCTTACGGGGGGCTACACCTTC
TRBV27	TRBD1	TRBJ1-4	NA	CASSPFAGTGSEKLFF	TGTGCCAGCAGTCCCTTCGCCGGGACAGGGAGTGAAAAACTGTTTTTT
TRBV10-1	NA	TRBJ2-7	NA	CASSAGQSSEQYF	TGCGCCAGCAGTGCCGGACAATCCAGCGAGCAGTACTTC
TRBV30	TRBD1	TRBJ2-2	once	CAWRPKQGASGTGELFF	TGTGCCTGGAGGCCAAAACAGGGGGCGAGCGGCACCGGGGAGCTGTTTTTT
TRBV11-3	NA	TRBJ2-3	NA	CASSLTSSTDTQYF	TGTGCCAGCAGCTTGACTAGTAGCACAGATACGCAGTATTTT
TRBV5-6	NA	TRBJ1-1	NA	CATGIMNTEAFF	TGTGCCACCGGGATCATGAACACTGAAGCTTTCTTT
TRBV10-3	NA	TRBJ1-5	once	CAIGAGNSNQPQHF	TGTGCCATCGGGGCGGGGAATAGCAATCAGCCCCAGCATTTT
TRBV15	TRBD1	TRBJ2-7	few	CATSRGGQGAYEQYF	TGTGCCACCAGCAGAGGGGGACAGGGGGCCTACGAGCAGTACTTC
TRBV7-2	NA	TRBJ2-4	few	CASSHRRVGNIQYF	TGTGCCAGCAGCCACCGCAGGGTCGGTAACATTCAGTACTTC
TRBV7-9	NA	TRBJ2-1	once	CASSPGPGAYNEQFF	TGTGCCAGCAGCCCAGGACCGGGAGCCTACAATGAGCAGTTCTTC
TRBV5-1	NA	TRBJ1-5	NA	CASSLSGHDSNQPQHF	TGCGCCAGCAGCTTGTCGGGACACGATAGCAATCAGCCCCAGCATTTT
TRBV6-5	TRBD1	TRBJ2-7	NA	CASSYSLQGGAYEQYF	TGTGCCAGCAGTTACAGCTTACAGGGGGGCGCCTACGAGCAGTACTTC
TRBV6-1	NA	TRBJ1-5	few	CASSDGGQPQHF	TGTGCCAGCAGTGACGGGGGACAGCCCCAGCATTTT
TRBV2	NA	TRBJ1-3	NA	CASSEGQRSGNTIYF	TGTGCCAGCAGTGAGGGGCAGAGATCTGGAAACACCATATATTTT
TRBV6-1	TRBD1	TRBJ1-1	NA	CASSGTGGGEAFF	TGTGCCAGCAGTGGGACAGGGGGCGGAGAAGCTTTCTTT
TRBV5-4	TRBD2	TRBJ2-6	once	CASSYGRGGSGANVLTF	TGTGCCAGCAGCTATGGTCGGGGAGGGAGCGGGGCCAACGTCCTGACTTTC
TRBV6-1	NA	TRBJ2-1	few	CASSQDRNEQFF	TGTGCCAGCAGTCAAGACAGGAATGAGCAGTTCTTC
TRBV6-6	NA	TRBJ2-5	NA	CASSYRETQYF	TGTGCCAGCAGTTACCGAGAGACCCAGTACTTC
TRBV10-3	NA	TRBJ1-2	NA	CAISESGAEYGYPF	TGTGCCATCAGTGAGTCGGGAGCAGAGTATGGCTACCCCTTC
TRBV18	NA	TRBJ1-5	NA	CASSYGDWESNQPQHF	TGTGCCAGCTCATACGGAGACTGGGAGAGCAATCAGCCCCAGCATTTT
TRBV23-1	TRBD1	TRBJ1-1	NA	CASSQIGQGEDEAFF	TGCGCCAGCAGTCAGATCGGACAGGGGGAGGATGAAGCTTTCTTT
TRBV6-5	NA	TRBJ2-7	many	CASSSPGSYEQYF	TGTGCCAGCAGTTCTCCCGGGTCCTACGAGCAGTACTTC
TRBV7-2	TRBD2	TRBJ2-1	NA	CASSLQQGLADYNEQFF	TGTGCCAGCAGCTTACAACAAGGACTAGCGGATTACAATGAGCAGTTCTTC
TRBV7-9	TRBD1	TRBJ2-7	few	CASSQTGDEQYF	TGTGCCAGCAGCCAGACAGGGGACGAGCAGTACTTC
TRBV6-5	TRBD1	TRBJ1-4	NA	CASSYSTGVGEKLFF	TGTGCCAGCAGTTACTCGACAGGGGTGGGTGAAAAACTGTTTTTT
TRBV13	TRBD2	TRBJ2-7	NA	CASSSAGAAYEQYF	TGTGCCAGCAGCTCGGCGGGAGCGGCCTACGAGCAGTACTTC
TRBV6-1	TRBD2	TRBJ2-3	NA	CASSVPGLATTDTQYF	TGTGCCAGCAGTGTCCCGGGACTAGCAACCACAGATACGCAGTATTTT